Following are 12 T cell receptor beta chains from one sample sequenced in a study of Graves' ophthalmopathy and Graves' hyperthyroidism. RNA transcripts served as template for amplifying TCR beta CDR3 sequences. Following a first-round RT-PCR that used HTBI primers, a second-round multiplex PCR was carried out. MiXCR, run by TCRdb on the multiplex PCR reads, gives a single entry per CDR3 protein. The sample consists of roughly 1.1 million distinct CDR3 sequences, 36% of them appearing once. Sequenced material: peripheral blood or thyroid tissue (not recorded which). These receptors originate from an adult man with Graves' hyperthyroidism.

This clonotype was seen a few times. The genes are TRBV9 and TRBJ2-7; D may be TRBD1 or TRBD2 (5 bases each). The germline gives CDR1 SGDLS, CDR2 YYNGEE. The V end was cut by 4 bases, the J end by 2 bases, with 16 bases between. The CDR3 loop spans 15 amino acids. This CDR3 is CASSQNLQGPYEQYF. In DNA form, the CDR3 reads TGTGCCAGCAGCCAAAACCTTCAGGGACCCTACGAGCAGTACTTC.

This clonotype was observed many times. The rearrangement uses TRBV9 and TRBJ1-6; D call uncertain. CDR3 size: 13 residues. V lost 0 bases and J lost 10, with 8 bases in between. Germline lookup yields CDR1 SGDLS and CDR2 YYNGEE. The CDR3 DNA reads as TGTGCCAGCAGCGTAGGGTTAGGGTCACCCCTCCACTTT. It specifies CASSVGLGSPLHF.

The genes are TRBV20-1 and TRBJ1-6; tentatively, D is TRBD1 (6 bases). The CDR3 has 15 residues. Trimming shortened V by 0 bases and J by 7 bases, and 13 bases separated the two germline ends. CDR1 DFQATT and CDR2 SNEGSKA come from the germline V gene (reference sequence). In DNA form, the CDR3 reads TGCAGTGCTAGAGATCACAGGGAGGGGAATTCACCCCTCCACTTT. It yields the protein CSARDHREGNSPLHF.

V and J are TRBV4-1 and TRBJ1-1, with 11 bases fitting TRBD1. Unmatched junction bases numbered 9, after V lost 5 bases and J lost 4 bases. This CDR3 is built from 16 residues. From germline, CDR1 is MGHRA and CDR2 YSYEKL. The CDR3 region has the DNA TGCGCCAGCAGCACTCGGACAGGGGGCGTCTTCACTGAAGCTTTCTTT. Its protein is CASSTRTGGVFTEAFF.

This clonotype was seen ten or more times. This sequence joins TRBV29-1 and TRBJ1-4; D ambiguous. The CDR3 extends over 12 amino acids. CDR1 and CDR2 from the germline V gene are SQVTM and ANQGSEA. Deletions cut 4 bases from V and 4 bases from J, with 7 bases between. In DNA form, the CDR3 reads TGCAGCGTTGCAGCGCTTAATGAAAAACTGTTTTTT. It yields the protein CSVAALNEKLFF.

V usage is TRBV7-9 and J usage is TRBJ2-7, with D tentatively TRBD2 (5 bases). Trimming removed 4 bases from V and 0 bases from J, with 16 bases in between. The CDR3 is 16 residues long. Germline values: CDR1 SEHNR, CDR2 FQNEAQ (reference sequence). CDR3 coding DNA: TGTGCCAGCAGCTCTCACGTCTGGGGAGACTCCTACGAGCAGTACTTC. It translates to CASSSHVWGDSYEQYF.

Comments on this clonotype: A much larger clonotype is one base distant, so this may be a read error. The chain has TRBV19 and TRBJ2-7; weak D call: TRBD2 (5 bases). The length of the CDR3 is 14 residues. Per the germline V gene, CDR1 is LNHDA and CDR2 is SQIVND (reference sequence). The V and J ends lost 3 bases and 0 bases respectively, with 9 bases between them. Here the CDR3 reads CASSICGPSYEQYF. DNA for the CDR3: TGTGCCAGTAGTATCTGCGGGCCCTCCTACGAGCAGTACTTC.

This clonotype has at least ten counts. This chain uses TRBV7-6 with TRBJ1-1; 12 bases agree with TRBD1. V trimming: 5 bases; J trimming: 0 bases; junction bases outside the gene matches: 7. CDR1 and CDR2 (germline): SGHVS, FNYEAQ. This CDR3 has 17 residues. The CDR3 nucleotides read TGTGCCAGCAGCCCAGGGACAGGGGGCGTTATGAACACTGAAGCTTTCTTT. Translation gives CASSPGTGGVMNTEAFF.

CDR3 DNA: TGTGCCAGCAGAACAGCGGGAGAGTCGGGCGAGCAGTACTTC. It is translated as CASRTAGESGEQYF. This chain links TRBV12-3 or TRBV12-4 with TRBJ2-7, with 8 positions matching TRBD2. The CDR3 loop spans 14 amino acids. The V and J ends lost 6 bases and 6 bases, in that order; junction bases with no gene match: 10.

This clonotype appeared a few times. The rearrangement links TRBV7-9 to TRBJ2-6, with 7 bases aligning to TRBD1. The V segment lost 3 bases and the J segment 0 bases; nucleotides outside the gene matches: 5. Germline V gene sequence: CDR1 SEHNR, CDR2 FQNEAQ (reference sequence). CDR3 length equals 17 residues. CDR3 residues: CASSLVTGPSGANVLTF. The CDR3 DNA follows: TGTGCCAGCAGCTTGGTGACAGGGCCCTCTGGGGCCAACGTCCTGACTTTC.

This sequence joins TRBV5-1 and TRBJ1-1; perhaps TRBD1 as D (5 bases). The V end lost 2 bases, the J end lost 0 bases, and 20 bases lay between the germline ends. The CDR3 loop spans 18 amino acids. In germline, CDR1 is SGHRS, CDR2 YFSETQ. CDR3 loop: CASSLEPWGRGMNTEAFF. In DNA, the CDR3 is TGCGCCAGCAGCTTAGAACCCTGGGGCAGAGGTATGAACACTGAAGCTTTCTTT. Drawing the rest from reference TRBV5-1 and TRBJ1-1, the complete variable domain is KAGVTQTPRYLIKTRGQQVTLSCSPISGHRSVSWYQQTPGQGLQFLFEYFSETQRNKGNFPGRFSGRQFSNSRSEMNVSTLELGDSALYLCASSLEPWGRGMNTEAFFGQGTRLTVV.

The CDR3 DNA sequence: TGTGCCACTCTTCTCTCGGATTCGAAGACCCAGTACTTC. Its protein is CATLLSDSKTQYF. The chain links TRBV10-3 to TRBJ2-5; D is ambiguous. V was shortened by 10 bases and J by 6 bases, with 18 bases between the two germline ends. The CDR3 is 13 residues long. CDR1 is ENHRY, CDR2 SYGVKD, per germline.